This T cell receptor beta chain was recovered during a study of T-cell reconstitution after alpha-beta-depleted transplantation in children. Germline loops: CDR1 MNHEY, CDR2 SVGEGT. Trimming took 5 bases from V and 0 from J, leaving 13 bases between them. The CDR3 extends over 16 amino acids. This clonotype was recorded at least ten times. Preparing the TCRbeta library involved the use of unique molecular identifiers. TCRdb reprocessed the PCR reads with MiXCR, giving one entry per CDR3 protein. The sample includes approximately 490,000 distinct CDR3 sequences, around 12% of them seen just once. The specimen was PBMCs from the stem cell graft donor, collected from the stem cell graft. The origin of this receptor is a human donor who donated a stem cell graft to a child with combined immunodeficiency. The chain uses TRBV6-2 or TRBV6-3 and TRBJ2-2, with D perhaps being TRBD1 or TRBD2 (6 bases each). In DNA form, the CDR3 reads TGTGCCAGCAGTCCCGCGGGACAATCGAACACCGGGGAGCTGTTTTTT. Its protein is CASSPAGQSNTGELFF.